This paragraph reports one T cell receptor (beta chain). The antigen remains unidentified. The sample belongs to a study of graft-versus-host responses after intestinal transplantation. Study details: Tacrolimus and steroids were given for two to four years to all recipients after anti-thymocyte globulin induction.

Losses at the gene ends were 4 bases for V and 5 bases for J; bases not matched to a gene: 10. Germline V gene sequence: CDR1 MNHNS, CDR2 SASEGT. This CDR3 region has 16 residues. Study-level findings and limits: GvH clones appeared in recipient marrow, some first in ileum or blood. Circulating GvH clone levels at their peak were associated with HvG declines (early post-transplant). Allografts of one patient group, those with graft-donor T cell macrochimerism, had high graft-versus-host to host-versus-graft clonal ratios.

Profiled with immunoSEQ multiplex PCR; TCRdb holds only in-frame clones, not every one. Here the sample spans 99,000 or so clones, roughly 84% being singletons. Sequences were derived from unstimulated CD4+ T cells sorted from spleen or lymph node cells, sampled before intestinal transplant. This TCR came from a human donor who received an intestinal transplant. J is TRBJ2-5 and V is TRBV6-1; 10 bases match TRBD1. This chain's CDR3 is CASSGPPTGGVETQYF. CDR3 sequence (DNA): TGTGCCAGCAGTGGACCCCCGACAGGGGGCGTTGAGACCCAGTACTTC.